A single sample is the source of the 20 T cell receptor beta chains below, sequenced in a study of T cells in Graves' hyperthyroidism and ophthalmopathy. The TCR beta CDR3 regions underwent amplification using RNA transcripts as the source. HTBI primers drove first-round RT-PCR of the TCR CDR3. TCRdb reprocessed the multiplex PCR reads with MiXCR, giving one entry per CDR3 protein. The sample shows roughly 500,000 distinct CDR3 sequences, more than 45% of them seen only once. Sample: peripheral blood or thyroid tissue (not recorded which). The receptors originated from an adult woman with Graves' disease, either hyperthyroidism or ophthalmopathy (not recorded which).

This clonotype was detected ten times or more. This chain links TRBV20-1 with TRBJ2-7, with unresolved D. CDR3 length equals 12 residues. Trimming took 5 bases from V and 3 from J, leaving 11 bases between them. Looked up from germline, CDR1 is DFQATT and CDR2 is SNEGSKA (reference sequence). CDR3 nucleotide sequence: TGCAGTGCTCCCTTGAGCAGCTACGAGCAGTACTTC. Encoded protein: CSAPLSSYEQYF.

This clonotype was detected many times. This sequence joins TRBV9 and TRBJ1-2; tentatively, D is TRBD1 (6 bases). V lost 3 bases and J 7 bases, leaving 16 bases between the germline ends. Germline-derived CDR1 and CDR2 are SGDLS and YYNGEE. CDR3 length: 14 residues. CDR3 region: CASSATGLWGGYTF. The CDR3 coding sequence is TGTGCCAGCAGCGCTACAGGGCTCTGGGGTGGCTACACCTTC.

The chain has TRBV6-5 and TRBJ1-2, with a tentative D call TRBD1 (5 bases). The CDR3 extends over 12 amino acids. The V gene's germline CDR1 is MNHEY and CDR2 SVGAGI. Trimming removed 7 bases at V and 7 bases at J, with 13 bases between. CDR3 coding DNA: TGTGCCAGCACCTTGGGGGGACGTGGCTACACCTTC. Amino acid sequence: CASTLGGRGYTF.

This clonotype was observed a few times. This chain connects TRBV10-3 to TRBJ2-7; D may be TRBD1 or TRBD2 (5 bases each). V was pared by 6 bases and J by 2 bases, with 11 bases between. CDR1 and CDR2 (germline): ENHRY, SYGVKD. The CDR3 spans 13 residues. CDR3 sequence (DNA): TGTGCCATCAGCCCGGGACGGGCCTACGAGCAGTACTTC. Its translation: CAISPGRAYEQYF.

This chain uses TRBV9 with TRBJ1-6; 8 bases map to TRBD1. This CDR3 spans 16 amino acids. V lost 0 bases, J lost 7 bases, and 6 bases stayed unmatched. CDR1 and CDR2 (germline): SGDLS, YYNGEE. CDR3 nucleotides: TGTGCCAGCAGCGTAGCAGGGGGCAATAGGAATTCACCCCTCCACTTT. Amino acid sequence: CASSVAGGNRNSPLHF.

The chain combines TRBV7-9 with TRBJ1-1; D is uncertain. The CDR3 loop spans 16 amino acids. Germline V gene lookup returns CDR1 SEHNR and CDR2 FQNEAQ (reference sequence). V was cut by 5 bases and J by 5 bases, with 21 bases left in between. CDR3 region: CASSQTRIFGGTEAFF. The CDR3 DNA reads TGTGCCAGCAGCCAAACGAGGATTTTTGGAGGGACTGAAGCTTTCTTT.

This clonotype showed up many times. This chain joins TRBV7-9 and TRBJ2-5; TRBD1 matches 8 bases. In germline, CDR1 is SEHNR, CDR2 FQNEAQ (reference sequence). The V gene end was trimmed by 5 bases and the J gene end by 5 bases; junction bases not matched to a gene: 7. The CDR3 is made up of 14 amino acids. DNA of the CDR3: TGTGCCAGCAGCCTACGGACAGGGTGGGAGACCCAGTACTTC. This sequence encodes CASSLRTGWETQYF.

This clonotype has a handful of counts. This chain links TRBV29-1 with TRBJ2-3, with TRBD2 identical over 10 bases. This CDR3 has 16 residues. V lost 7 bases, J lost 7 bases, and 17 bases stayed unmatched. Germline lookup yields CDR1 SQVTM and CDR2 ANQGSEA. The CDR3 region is CSGLASGGALPYTQYF. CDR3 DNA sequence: TGCAGCGGCCTAGCTAGCGGGGGAGCGCTTCCGTATACGCAGTATTTT.

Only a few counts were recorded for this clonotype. The CDR3: CAISEEGMMAQYF. In DNA, the CDR3 is TGTGCCATCAGTGAGGAGGGGATGATGGCCCAGTACTTC. The chain has TRBV10-3 and TRBJ2-5; D is perhaps TRBD1 or TRBD2 (5 bases each). Germline CDR1 reads ENHRY; CDR2 reads SYGVKD. This CDR3 spans 13 amino acids. Trimming removed 2 bases from V and 9 bases from J, with 13 bases in between.

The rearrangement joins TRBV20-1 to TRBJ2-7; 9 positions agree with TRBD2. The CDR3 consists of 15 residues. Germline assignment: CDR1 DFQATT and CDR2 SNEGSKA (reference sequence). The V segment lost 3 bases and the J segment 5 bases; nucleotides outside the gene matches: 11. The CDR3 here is CSASGGIAGVDEQYF. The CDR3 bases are TGCAGTGCTAGCGGGGGAATAGCGGGAGTTGACGAGCAGTACTTC.

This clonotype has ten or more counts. The CDR3 reads CSAGGDRDSPLHF. The DNA for the CDR3 is TGCAGTGCGGGCGGCGACAGGGATTCACCCCTCCACTTT. The rearrangement uses TRBV20-1 and TRBJ1-6; 7 bases agree with TRBD1. The CDR3 extends over 13 amino acids. In germline, CDR1 is DFQATT, CDR2 SNEGSKA (reference sequence). Losses at the gene ends were 6 bases for V and 8 bases for J; bases not matched to a gene: 7.

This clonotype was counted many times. DNA for the CDR3: TGCGCCAGCAGCCAAGGGCAGGGGGCCCCCTACGAGCAGTACTTC. This gives the protein CASSQGQGAPYEQYF. V gene TRBV4-1 combines with J gene TRBJ2-7, with TRBD1 matching over 8 bases. CDR3 length: 15 residues. Germline CDR1 MGHRA, CDR2 YSYEKL. Trimming at V came to 1 base and at J to 2 bases, leaving 4 bases not matched to a gene.

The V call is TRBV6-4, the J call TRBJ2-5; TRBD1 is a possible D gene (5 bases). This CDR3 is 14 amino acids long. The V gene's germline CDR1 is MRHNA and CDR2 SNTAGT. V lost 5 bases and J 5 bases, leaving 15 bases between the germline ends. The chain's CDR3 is CASSHLGAQETQYF. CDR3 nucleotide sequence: TGTGCCAGCAGTCACTTAGGGGCCCAGGAGACCCAGTACTTC.

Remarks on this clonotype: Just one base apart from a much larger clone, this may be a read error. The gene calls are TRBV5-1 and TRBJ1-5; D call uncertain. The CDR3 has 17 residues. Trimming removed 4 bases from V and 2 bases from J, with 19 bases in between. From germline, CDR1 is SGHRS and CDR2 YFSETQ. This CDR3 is CASSQKIWTVGNQPQHF. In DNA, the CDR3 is TGCGCCAGCAGCCAAAAGATTTGGACCGTCGGCAATCAGCCCCAGCATTTT.

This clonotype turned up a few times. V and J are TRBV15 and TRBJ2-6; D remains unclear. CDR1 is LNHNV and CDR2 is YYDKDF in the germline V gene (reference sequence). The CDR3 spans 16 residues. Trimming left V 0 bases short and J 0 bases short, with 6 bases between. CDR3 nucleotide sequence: TGTGCCACCAGCAGAGAACACCCCTCTGGGGCCAACGTCCTGACTTTC. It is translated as CATSREHPSGANVLTF.

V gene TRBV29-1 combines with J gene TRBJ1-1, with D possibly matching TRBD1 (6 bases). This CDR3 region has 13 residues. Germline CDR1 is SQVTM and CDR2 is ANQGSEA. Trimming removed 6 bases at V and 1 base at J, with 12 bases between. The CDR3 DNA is TGCAGCGTAGCGAGGGGGGGGAACACTGAAGCTTTCTTT. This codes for CSVARGGNTEAFF.

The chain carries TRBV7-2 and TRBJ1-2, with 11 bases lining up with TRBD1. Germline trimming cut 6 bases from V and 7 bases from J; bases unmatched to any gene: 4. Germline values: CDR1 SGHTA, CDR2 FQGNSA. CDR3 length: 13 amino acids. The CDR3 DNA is TGTGCCAGCAGTCGGGGACAGGGGGGTGGCTACACCTTC. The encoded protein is CASSRGQGGGYTF.

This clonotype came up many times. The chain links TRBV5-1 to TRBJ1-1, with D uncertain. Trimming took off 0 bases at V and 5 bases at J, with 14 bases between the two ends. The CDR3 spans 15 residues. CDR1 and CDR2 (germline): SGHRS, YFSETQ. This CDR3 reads CASSLGPTEGTEAFF. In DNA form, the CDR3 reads TGCGCCAGCAGCTTGGGTCCCACTGAAGGTACTGAAGCTTTCTTT.

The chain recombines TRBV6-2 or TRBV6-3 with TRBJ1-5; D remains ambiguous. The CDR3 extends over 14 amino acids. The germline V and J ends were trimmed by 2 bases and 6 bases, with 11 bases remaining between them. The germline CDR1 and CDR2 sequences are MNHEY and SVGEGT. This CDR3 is CASSYRTGGQPQHF. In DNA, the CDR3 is TGTGCCAGCAGTTACAGGACCGGCGGTCAGCCCCAGCATTTT.

CDR3 sequence: CASSGSRDRAAEQYF. CDR3 in DNA: TGTGCCAGCAGCGGATCCCGGGACAGGGCAGCCGAGCAGTACTTC. V is TRBV9 and J is TRBJ2-7; 9 positions match TRBD1. CDR3 length: 15 amino acids. The V segment lost 3 bases and the J segment 6 bases; nucleotides outside the gene matches: 10. The germline gives CDR1 SGDLS, CDR2 YYNGEE.